This T cell receptor beta chain was recorded in a study of neoadjuvant anti-PD-1 for oral cavity cancer. About the study: Before surgery, most patients got three to four biweekly 3 mg/kg nivolumab doses.

The protocol was immunoSEQ multiplex PCR, while the TCRdb copy is restricted to in-frame clones and leaves out a portion. Of about 42,000 clones listed, about 76% are singletons. This CDR3 comprises 14 residues. The V gene end was trimmed by 4 bases and the J gene end by 3 bases; junction bases not matched to a gene: 4. The germline gives CDR1 SGHNT, CDR2 YYREEE (reference sequence). Described time point: after neoadjuvant nivolumab, at surgical resection. These newly diagnosed stage II-IVA oral cavity squamous cell carcinoma patients had no prior systemic or radiation treatment. Patients had HPV-negative, locally advanced oral cavity squamous cell carcinoma.

This sample comprised PBMCs, obtained after nivolumab (anti-PD-1) treatment. This receptor was taken from a person between 40 and 80 years old with oral cavity squamous cell carcinoma. The chain has TRBV5-4 and TRBJ2-1; 7 nucleotides match TRBD2. The CDR3 region has the DNA TGTGCCAGCAGCCCCGGGACTAACTACAATGAGCAGTTCTTC. Encoded protein: CASSPGTNYNEQFF.